The 30 T cell receptor beta chains listed next were all sequenced from one sample in a study of cytotoxic CD8 clonotypes in ibrutinib-treated CLL. Produced via immunoSEQ multiplex PCR; TCRdb's table is partial and in-frame only. The sample shows under 200,000 clones, roughly 80% of them seen only once. Specimen: PBMCs, collected after 12 months of ibrutinib treatment. Receptors were obtained from a human donor with chronic lymphocytic leukemia.

The chain links TRBV7-2 to TRBJ2-2; 7 bases match TRBD2. Germline V gene data show CDR1 as SGHTA and CDR2 as FQGNSA. Germline trimming cut 2 bases from V and 5 bases from J; bases unmatched to any gene: 5. There are 15 residues in the CDR3. The CDR3 region has the DNA TGTGCCAGCAGCTTAAGAACGGGGGGAACCGGGGAGCTGTTTTTT. Translating it yields CASSLRTGGTGELFF.

The chain links TRBV4-2 to TRBJ2-5, with D unresolved. The CDR3 spans 11 residues. Trimming left V 6 bases short and J 5 bases short, with 7 bases between. Germline V gene lookup returns CDR1 LGHNA and CDR2 YNFKEQ. For the CDR3, the DNA is TGTGCCAGCAGTACTCGCGAGACCCAGTACTTC. Protein sequence: CASSTRETQYF.

This clone was recorded a few times. The gene calls are TRBV23-1 and TRBJ2-1; D may be TRBD1 (5 bases). TRBV23-1 is an ORF, and what it does is uncertain. The CDR3 length is 14 residues. Trimming removed 3 bases from V and 6 bases from J, with 12 bases in between. The CDR3 DNA follows: TGCGCCAGCAGTCAGCCCGGACACCGCAATGAGCAGTTCTTC. It specifies CASSQPGHRNEQFF.

This chain links TRBV7-9 with TRBJ1-5, with D possibly being TRBD1 (6 bases). V lost 5 bases to trimming and J lost 5 bases, with 13 bases between them. The CDR3 spans 14 residues. Germline CDR1 is SEHNR and CDR2 is FQNEAQ (reference sequence). The chain's CDR3 is CASSGKGVYQPQHF. The CDR3 bases are TGTGCCAGCAGCGGAAAGGGGGTGTATCAGCCCCAGCATTTT.

V is TRBV11-3 and J is TRBJ1-6; weak D call: TRBD1 (6 bases). Trimming cost V 8 bases and J 0 bases, with 17 bases left between them. The CDR3 has 17 residues. Per the germline V gene, CDR1 is SGHNT and CDR2 is YENEEA. CDR3 sequence reads: CASGPTGHLSYNSPLHF. The CDR3 DNA reads TGTGCCAGCGGCCCCACGGGACACCTCTCCTATAATTCACCCCTCCACTTT.

The chain employs TRBV30 and TRBJ2-7; D is unclear. The CDR3 is made up of 13 amino acids. Trimming left V 3 bases short and J 3 bases short, with 12 bases between. CDR1 is GTSNPN, CDR2 SVGIG, per germline (reference sequence). The CDR3 DNA follows: TGTGCCTGGAGACTTCCGATGTTCTACGAGCAGTACTTC. Its protein is CAWRLPMFYEQYF.

The rearrangement links TRBV5-8 to TRBJ1-5, with 10 bases fitting TRBD1. This CDR3 is built from 17 residues. V shed 4 bases and J 10 bases; nucleotides not matched to a gene: 17. From germline, CDR1 is SGHTS and CDR2 YDEGEE. CDR3 in amino acids: CASSLTRAGTGVPPQHF. The CDR3 DNA reads as TGTGCCAGCAGCCTAACCCGCGCCGGGACAGGGGTTCCACCCCAGCATTTT.

The chain carries TRBV6-1 and TRBJ2-1; 9 bases are shared with TRBD1. The V gene's germline CDR1 is MNHNS and CDR2 SASEGT. This CDR3 is 14 amino acids long. J lost 7 bases, V lost 1 base, and 2 bases had no gene match. In nucleotides, the CDR3 is TGTGCCAGCAGTGAAGTACAGGGGGCTAATGAGCAGTTCTTC. Translation: CASSEVQGANEQFF.

V is TRBV19 and J is TRBJ1-2; 9 bases align to TRBD1. The V and J ends lost 6 bases and 7 bases, in that order; junction bases with no gene match: 6. CDR3 size: 13 residues. Per the germline V gene, CDR1 is LNHDA and CDR2 is SQIVND (reference sequence). The CDR3 DNA follows: TGTGCCAGTAGAGGACGACAGGGGGGTGGCTACACCTTC. Amino acids: CASRGRQGGGYTF.

This clone was seen a single time. The V call is TRBV30, the J call TRBJ2-7; TRBD2 might be the D (6 bases). CDR1 is GTSNPN and CDR2 is SVGIG in the germline V gene (reference sequence). The CDR3 loop spans 12 amino acids. With 5 bases removed from V and 2 bases from J, the gap between germline ends came to 10 bases. This CDR3 is CAWGGVAYEQYF. In nucleotides, the CDR3 is TGTGCCTGGGGAGGGGTAGCCTACGAGCAGTACTTC.

The chain carries TRBV2 and TRBJ2-5; D unclear. CDR3 length: 10 residues. The V gene's germline CDR1 is SNHLY and CDR2 FYNNEI. V was trimmed by 3 bases and J by 6 bases, leaving 2 bases between them. This CDR3 reads CASSEKTQYF. DNA of the CDR3: TGTGCCAGCAGTGAGAAGACCCAGTACTTC.

V usage is TRBV5-8 and J usage is TRBJ2-1; perhaps TRBD2 as D (6 bases). This CDR3 has 14 residues. Trimming stripped 3 bases from V and 8 bases from J, with 15 bases between. Per germline, CDR1 SGHTS and CDR2 YDEGEE. CDR3 residues: CASSSSGFRDEQFF. The CDR3 DNA reads TGTGCCAGCAGCTCCAGCGGGTTTAGGGATGAGCAGTTCTTC.

At least ten counts were recorded for this clone. CDR3 coding DNA: TGCGCCAGCAGCCAAGTAGAGTGGCAGGACTATGGCTACACCTTC. Its translation is CASSQVEWQDYGYTF. The chain links TRBV4-3 to TRBJ1-2; D is unclear. The V and J ends lost 1 base and 3 bases respectively, with 12 bases between them. This CDR3 contains 15 residues. The germline gives CDR1 LGHNA, CDR2 YSLEER.

The chain recombines TRBV6-5 with TRBJ1-1, with D uncertain. The CDR3 has 16 residues. Germline CDR1 and CDR2: MNHEY and SVGAGI. V lost 0 bases, J lost 5 bases, and 16 bases lay in between. CDR3 sequence reads: CASSYSGSSQRTEAFF. The CDR3 region has the DNA TGTGCCAGCAGTTACTCAGGCAGTTCCCAGAGGACTGAAGCTTTCTTT.

The chain recombines TRBV28 with TRBJ2-7; no firm D call. Per the germline V gene, CDR1 is MDHEN and CDR2 is SYDVKM. V was trimmed by 5 bases and J by 3 bases, leaving 11 bases between them. CDR3 length: 13 amino acids. This chain's CDR3 is CASSPSTRYEQYF. CDR3 in DNA: TGTGCCAGCAGTCCCTCCACACGCTACGAGCAGTACTTC.

The chain links TRBV18 to TRBJ1-5; 8 nucleotides line up with TRBD1. Trimming cost V 2 bases and J 0 bases; bases outside gene matches: 6. Germline CDR1 is KGHSH and CDR2 is LQKENI. The CDR3 covers 17 residues. In DNA, the CDR3 is TGTGCCAGCTCACCAGCGACAGGGGTCCTTAGCAATCAGCCCCAGCATTTT. Translated: CASSPATGVLSNQPQHF.

This clone has only one observation. This chain joins TRBV19 and TRBJ2-4, with D maybe TRBD2 (6 bases). This CDR3 has 15 amino acids. The V and J ends lost 5 bases and 3 bases respectively, with 14 bases between them. CDR1 is LNHDA, CDR2 SQIVND, per germline (reference sequence). Written as DNA, the CDR3 is TGTGCCAGTAGTCGGGGGTCCACGGGCAAAAACATTCAGTACTTC. Translated: CASSRGSTGKNIQYF.

The gene calls are TRBV27 and TRBJ1-3, with D uncertain. Per the germline V gene, CDR1 is MNHEY and CDR2 is SMNVEV (reference sequence). The CDR3 runs 14 residues. Deletions cut 6 bases from V and 3 bases from J, with 12 bases between. This CDR3 is CASSLDGYGNTIYF. CDR3 sequence (DNA): TGTGCCAGCAGCCTCGACGGATATGGAAACACCATATATTTT.

V usage is TRBV13 and J usage is TRBJ2-3, with unresolved D. CDR3 length: 13 residues. Trimming pared 5 bases from V and 3 bases from J, leaving 9 bases between. The germline CDR1 and CDR2 sequences are PRHDT and FYEKMQ (reference sequence). The CDR3: CASSTRLTDTQYF. In nucleotides, the CDR3 is TGTGCCAGCAGCACAAGACTGACAGATACGCAGTATTTT.

The chain links TRBV14 to TRBJ1-4, with TRBD1 identical over 8 bases. Germline V gene sequence: CDR1 SGHDN, CDR2 FVKESK. The CDR3 length is 15 residues. V lost 4 bases to trimming and J lost 6 bases; unmatched junction nucleotides: 7. The CDR3 here is CASSPRTGPYEKLFF. In nucleotides, the CDR3 is TGTGCCAGCAGCCCTAGGACAGGGCCGTATGAAAAACTGTTTTTT.

This chain links TRBV27 with TRBJ1-5, with a possible D match to TRBD1 (6 bases). V lost 5 bases to trimming and J lost 0 bases, with 14 bases between them. The CDR3 extends over 16 amino acids. Germline values: CDR1 MNHEY, CDR2 SMNVEV (reference sequence). In nucleotides, the CDR3 is TGTGCCAGCAGTCCAATACAGGGAGTTAGCAATCAGCCCCAGCATTTT. Protein sequence: CASSPIQGVSNQPQHF.

V usage is TRBV9 and J usage is TRBJ2-3; a possible D gene is TRBD2 (6 bases). V lost 4 bases and J lost 1, with 13 bases in between. Germline assignment: CDR1 SGDLS and CDR2 YYNGEE. The CDR3 consists of 15 residues. CDR3 in amino acids: CASSRQGLRTDTQYF. For the CDR3, the DNA is TGTGCCAGCAGCAGGCAGGGACTTCGCACAGATACGCAGTATTTT.

The V call is TRBV6-1, the J call TRBJ1-4; possibly TRBD1 for D (5 bases). Looked up from germline, CDR1 is MNHNS and CDR2 is SASEGT. This CDR3 region has 15 residues. V lost 8 bases, J lost 10 bases, and 23 bases lay in between. The CDR3 loop reads CASGLGGAGLGKLFF. The DNA of the CDR3 is TGTGCCAGCGGACTGGGCGGGGCAGGGTTAGGAAAACTGTTTTTT.

The gene calls are TRBV19 and TRBJ2-5; 7 bases are a match to TRBD2. The CDR3 has 14 residues. Per the germline V gene, CDR1 is LNHDA and CDR2 is SQIVND (reference sequence). With 6 bases clipped from V and 1 base from J, the junction kept 5 bases outside the gene matches. In DNA, the CDR3 is TGTGCCAGTAGCCCACTAGCGTTCCAAGAGACCCAGTACTTC. Translation: CASSPLAFQETQYF.

This rearrangement joins TRBV30 to TRBJ1-2; tentative D call: TRBD1 (6 bases). The CDR3 runs 18 residues. Germline V gene lookup returns CDR1 GTSNPN and CDR2 SVGIG (reference sequence). V was clipped by 4 bases and J by 2 bases, with 26 bases between them. The CDR3 coding sequence is TGTGCCTGGACGAACTTGGGGAGGGGGGGCGAACCAAACTATGGCTACACCTTC. Its translation is CAWTNLGRGGEPNYGYTF.

The J gene is TRBJ1-1, the V gene TRBV18; D not certain. The CDR3 has 15 residues. Germline loops: CDR1 KGHSH, CDR2 LQKENI. V dropped 2 bases and J dropped 1 base, with 11 bases sitting between them. This chain's CDR3 is CASSPSSGPNTEAFF. CDR3 DNA: TGTGCCAGCTCACCATCATCTGGCCCGAACACTGAAGCTTTCTTT.

The rearrangement joins TRBV5-4 to TRBJ1-1, with TRBD1 identical over 9 bases. The CDR3 is 15 residues long. After removal of 3 bases from V and 1 base from J, the junction contained 4 bases not matched to a gene. Germline V gives CDR1 SGHNT, CDR2 YYREEE (reference sequence). CDR3 loop: CASSSPGQGNTEAFF. In nucleotides, the CDR3 is TGTGCCAGCAGCTCGCCGGGACAGGGGAACACTGAAGCTTTCTTT.

This chain uses TRBV9 with TRBJ2-5; D gene uncertain. The CDR3 runs to 14 residues. V was pared by 8 bases and J by 5 bases, with 19 bases between. CDR1 is SGDLS and CDR2 is YYNGEE in the germline V gene. In nucleotides, the CDR3 is TGTGCCAGTAGCCCCGGCAGCCTAATTGAGACCCAGTACTTC. Translation: CASSPGSLIETQYF. Full variable domain (remainder filled in from reference TRBV9 and TRBJ2-5): DSGVTQTPKHLITATGQRVTLRCSPRSGDLSVYWYQQSLDQGLQFLIQYYNGEERAKGNILERFSAQQFPDLHSELNLSSLELGDSALYFCASSPGSLIETQYFGPGTRLLVL.

The V call is TRBV10-3, the J call TRBJ2-2, with D perhaps being TRBD1 or TRBD2 (6 bases each). Trimming cost V 9 bases and J 2 bases, with 16 bases left between them. The CDR3 length is 15 residues. Germline loops: CDR1 ENHRY, CDR2 SYGVKD. The CDR3 sequence is CAIKSGGSNTGELFF. CDR3 nucleotides: TGTGCCATAAAATCCGGGGGCTCAAACACCGGGGAGCTGTTTTTT.

This chain uses TRBV6-5 with TRBJ2-7; the D gene could be TRBD1 or TRBD2 (5 bases each). CDR1 MNHEY and CDR2 SVGAGI come from the germline V gene. The CDR3 has 13 residues. V lost 5 bases to trimming and J lost 2 bases, with 10 bases between them. Here the CDR3 reads CASSAGTAYEQYF. CDR3 DNA sequence: TGTGCCAGCAGTGCCGGGACGGCCTACGAGCAGTACTTC.